Shown below are 9 T cell receptor beta chains from a single sample sequenced in a study of T-cell reconstitution after alpha-beta-depleted transplantation in children. During its preparation, the TCRbeta library received unique molecular identifiers. One entry per CDR3 protein results from TCRdb running MiXCR on the PCR reads. The sample comprises 900,000 or so distinct CDR3 sequences, 15% to 20% of which are singletons, and roughly 5% rests with the top ten. The specimen comprised PBMCs, mostly from graft donor cells, sampled 360 days after TCRalphabeta/CD19-depleted stem cell transplant. The receptor source for this set is a male patient aged 10 to 17 who had a stem cell transplant for acute lymphoblastic leukemia, so the T cells may come from the graft donor.

This clonotype was counted between two and nine times. This sequence joins TRBV11-2 and TRBJ2-7; possible D gene TRBD1, 6 bases. CDR1 is SGHAT and CDR2 is FQNNGV in the germline V gene. Deletions cut 5 bases from V and 5 bases from J, with 16 bases between. The CDR3 is 14 amino acids. The CDR3 DNA reads TGTGCCAGCAGCGGAACAGGGATTAAGAACGAGCAGTACTTC. Translated, it gives CASSGTGIKNEQYF.

J is TRBJ1-1 and V is TRBV5-1; 10 bases are a match to TRBD1. Germline V gene data show CDR1 as SGHRS and CDR2 as YFSETQ. CDR3 length: 16 residues. The J segment lost 3 bases and the V segment lost 4 bases, leaving 9 bases of the junction unmatched. The CDR3 loop reads CASSPLTGGLDTEAFF. The DNA for the CDR3 is TGCGCCAGCAGCCCGCTGACAGGGGGCTTGGACACTGAAGCTTTCTTT.

This rearrangement joins TRBV7-9 to TRBJ2-7; D not certain. There are 13 residues in the CDR3. Per the germline V gene, CDR1 is SEHNR and CDR2 is FQNEAQ (reference sequence). The V end was cut by 4 bases, the J end by 6 bases, with 13 bases between. CDR3 in amino acids: CASSSPNSGEQYF. CDR3 sequence (DNA): TGTGCCAGCAGCTCGCCAAACTCGGGCGAGCAGTACTTC.

The genes are TRBV7-3 and TRBJ2-2; D may be TRBD2 (6 bases). Germline V gene data show CDR1 as SGHTA and CDR2 as FQGTGA. This CDR3 spans 19 amino acids. V gave up 1 base and J gave up 0 bases, with 18 bases separating them. In nucleotides, the CDR3 is TGTGCCAGCAGCTTAATGGGGACTCCTCATGTGACGAACACCGGGGAGCTGTTTTTT. Protein: CASSLMGTPHVTNTGELFF.

This clonotype was recorded at least ten times. This rearrangement joins TRBV29-1 to TRBJ2-7; D is unclear. Looked up from germline, CDR1 is SQVTM and CDR2 is ANQGSEA. This CDR3 has 14 amino acids. The V gene lost 7 bases and the J gene lost 5 bases, with 21 bases spanning the gap. Here the CDR3 reads CSARDSGYGDEQYF. CDR3 sequence (DNA): TGCAGCGCGCGAGATAGTGGATATGGAGACGAGCAGTACTTC.

This chain connects TRBV20-1 to TRBJ2-4, with D uncertain. The CDR3 has 15 amino acids. Germline values: CDR1 DFQATT, CDR2 SNEGSKA (reference sequence). Deletions cut 6 bases from V and 5 bases from J, with 20 bases between. The CDR3 region is CSATFSVIPENIQYF. In DNA form, the CDR3 reads TGCAGTGCGACATTTTCAGTAATACCCGAAAACATTCAGTACTTC.

This clonotype was found a few times. The CDR3 protein is CSVGPPDTQYF. The CDR3 DNA reads TGCAGCGTTGGCCCCCCGGATACGCAGTATTTT. The J gene is TRBJ2-3, the V gene TRBV29-1; D not resolved. CDR1 is SQVTM and CDR2 is ANQGSEA in the germline V gene. CDR3 length equals 11 residues. The ends were cut back, 4 bases at V and 6 bases at J, with 8 bases in the middle.

This clonotype was seen only a few times. The chain carries TRBV7-2 and TRBJ2-1, with 7 positions matching TRBD2. This CDR3 is built from 12 residues. J lost 15 bases, V lost 2 bases, and 7 bases had no gene match. Germline loops: CDR1 SGHTA, CDR2 FQGNSA. The CDR3 region has the DNA TGTGCCAGCAGCTTACTCCGGACTAGTCTGTTCTTC. Its protein is CASSLLRTSLFF.

The table lists this clonotype with many counts. The chain uses TRBV6-5 and TRBJ2-7; 8 bases align to TRBD2. Trimming removed 3 bases from V and 1 base from J; junction bases left unmatched: 8. Germline V gene data show CDR1 as MNHEY and CDR2 as SVGAGI. The CDR3 is made up of 16 amino acids. The DNA for the CDR3 is TGTGCCAGCAGTTATTACGGGAGCGGGAGATCCTACGAGCAGTACTTC. The encoded protein is CASSYYGSGRSYEQYF.